The 30 T cell receptor beta chains below come from one sample, sequenced in a study of lymphopenia after photon versus proton radiotherapy. Profiling relied on immunoSEQ multiplex PCR, and the TCRdb table lists in-frame clones only, not all of them. Seen here are 50,000 to 70,000 clones, roughly nine tenths observed once, and the top ten hold over 10%. The sample consisted of peripheral blood, taken from a patient treated with proton-based radiotherapy. Receptor source: a man older than 75 with esophageal cancer.

The chain joins TRBV5-1 to TRBJ1-1; the D gene is possibly TRBD1 (5 bases). V was pared by 5 bases and J by 1 base, with 6 bases between. Germline V gene sequence: CDR1 SGHRS, CDR2 YFSETQ. CDR3 length equals 12 residues. The CDR3 coding sequence is TGCGCCAGCAGGACAGAGAACACTGAAGCTTTCTTT. Its translation: CASRTENTEAFF. The variable domain in full, with the rest retrieved from reference TRBV5-1 and TRBJ1-1, is KAGVTQTPRYLIKTRGQQVTLSCSPISGHRSVSWYQQTPGQGLQFLFEYFSETQRNKGNFPGRFSGRQFSNSRSEMNVSTLELGDSALYLCASRTENTEAFFGQGTRLTVV.

CDR3 region: CASSLTGPLPTHEAFF. In DNA, the CDR3 is TGTGCCAGTAGTTTGACAGGGCCCCTTCCTACACATGAAGCTTTCTTT. The chain has TRBV19 and TRBJ1-1, with 7 nucleotides matching TRBD1. After removal of 5 bases from V and 7 bases from J, the junction contained 16 bases not matched to a gene. This CDR3 spans 16 amino acids. Germline V gives CDR1 LNHDA, CDR2 SQIVND (reference sequence).

The table lists this clone with a count of one. The chain is built from TRBV27 and TRBJ2-7, with D perhaps TRBD1 (6 bases). V was pared by 6 bases and J by 1 base, with 13 bases between. The germline gives CDR1 MNHEY, CDR2 SMNVEV (reference sequence). The CDR3 contains 14 residues. In nucleotides, the CDR3 is TGTGCCAGCAGGGCGAGGACAGCATCCTACGAGCAGTACTTC. Translating it yields CASRARTASYEQYF.

This rearrangement joins TRBV5-1 to TRBJ2-3; 7 nucleotides agree with TRBD2. Trimming at V came to 3 bases and at J to 0 bases, leaving 4 bases not matched to a gene. There are 15 residues in the CDR3. Germline loops: CDR1 SGHRS, CDR2 YFSETQ. The CDR3 region has the DNA TGCGCCAGCAGCTCAAGCGGGGCTAGCACAGATACGCAGTATTTT. It yields the protein CASSSSGASTDTQYF.

The chain has TRBV5-1 and TRBJ1-1; D remains ambiguous. Trimming stripped 2 bases from V and 1 base from J, with 9 bases between. The CDR3 spans 14 residues. CDR1 is SGHRS, CDR2 YFSETQ, per germline. The CDR3 region has the DNA TGCGCCAGCAGCTTCTTGGGAGGGAACACTGAAGCTTTCTTT. Its translation is CASSFLGGNTEAFF.

This clone ranks as medium-sized. CDR3 protein: CASSDPRGNGELFF. CDR3 nucleotide sequence: TGCGCCAGCAGTGACCCAAGGGGAAACGGGGAGCTGTTTTTT. V and J are TRBV10-1 and TRBJ2-2; tentatively, D is TRBD1 (5 bases). Looked up from germline, CDR1 is WNHNN and CDR2 is SYGVQD (reference sequence). This CDR3 region has 14 residues. V dropped 3 bases and J dropped 7 bases, with 12 bases sitting between them.

The chain uses TRBV7-2 and TRBJ2-7; no reliable D call. The CDR3 covers 14 residues. The germline gives CDR1 SGHTA, CDR2 FQGNSA. Trimming shortened V by 0 bases and J by 0 bases, and 6 bases separated the two germline ends. The CDR3 nucleotides are TGTGCCAGCAGCTTAGCGGGATACTCCTACGAGCAGTACTTC. The encoded protein is CASSLAGYSYEQYF.

V is TRBV5-1 and J is TRBJ2-7; 10 nucleotides align to TRBD2. Germline CDR1 is SGHRS and CDR2 is YFSETQ. This CDR3 has 15 residues. The J segment lost 4 bases and the V segment lost 3 bases, leaving 7 bases of the junction unmatched. The CDR3 coding sequence is TGCGCCAGCAGCTCTTACCCTAGCGGGAGTTACGAGCAGTACTTC. Encoded protein: CASSSYPSGSYEQYF. Full variable domain (outside the CDR3, taken from reference TRBV5-1 and TRBJ2-7): KAGVTQTPRYLIKTRGQQVTLSCSPISGHRSVSWYQQTPGQGLQFLFEYFSETQRNKGNFPGRFSGRQFSNSRSEMNVSTLELGDSALYLCASSSYPSGSYEQYFGPGTRLTVT.

The CDR3 nucleotides are TGTGCCAGCAGCTCGGGACTAGCGGCCTCCTACAATGAGCAGTTCTTC. It encodes CASSSGLAASYNEQFF. This chain uses TRBV27 with TRBJ2-1; 11 bases are shared with TRBD2. V was clipped by 6 bases and J by 0 bases; unmatched bases: 4. Per germline, CDR1 MNHEY and CDR2 SMNVEV (reference sequence). The length of the CDR3 is 16 residues.

The chain couples TRBV9 to TRBJ2-1; TRBD1 matches 9 bases. The CDR3 has 15 amino acids. The V gene end was trimmed by 3 bases and the J gene end by 2 bases; junction bases not matched to a gene: 3. The V gene's germline CDR1 is SGDLS and CDR2 YYNGEE. The CDR3 loop is CASSERQGAYNEQFF. Here the CDR3 DNA reads TGTGCCAGCAGCGAGCGACAGGGGGCCTACAATGAGCAGTTCTTC.

The genes are TRBV5-5 and TRBJ2-5; 9 positions match TRBD2. J gave up 4 bases and V 4 bases, and 11 bases lay outside the gene matches. The CDR3 contains 16 residues. Germline CDR1 SGHKS, CDR2 YYEKEE (reference sequence). The CDR3 reads CASSPLAGAGGETQYF. For the CDR3, the DNA is TGTGCCAGCAGCCCGCTGGCGGGAGCGGGAGGAGAGACCCAGTACTTC.

The V gene is TRBV4-1, the J gene TRBJ2-3; D gene ambiguous. The V end was cut by 4 bases, the J end by 2 bases, with 13 bases between. Germline V gene data show CDR1 as MGHRA and CDR2 as YSYEKL. The CDR3 contains 15 residues. The CDR3 loop is CASSLIRSDTDTQYF. CDR3 DNA sequence: TGCGCCAGCAGCCTGATCCGGAGCGACACAGATACGCAGTATTTT.

The chain couples TRBV5-8 to TRBJ2-7, with 13 bases fitting TRBD2. The germline V gene encodes CDR1 SGHTS and CDR2 YDEGEE. This CDR3 contains 17 residues. With V trimmed by 4 bases and J by 4 bases, 11 bases remained unmatched. CDR3 bases: TGTGCCAGCAGCGGAGGGACTAGCGGGACCAAATTTTACGAGCAGTACTTC. Protein: CASSGGTSGTKFYEQYF.

This chain links TRBV5-4 with TRBJ2-2; D is unresolved. Germline V gives CDR1 SGHNT, CDR2 YYREEE (reference sequence). The CDR3 is 15 residues long. The V and J ends lost 0 bases and 6 bases respectively, with 12 bases between them. The CDR3 nucleotides are TGTGCCAGCAGCTTGGCCTCAGCCTCCCCCGGGGAGCTGTTTTTT. Its protein product is CASSLASASPGELFF.

V gene TRBV19 combines with J gene TRBJ1-5; D might be TRBD1 (6 bases). V lost 4 bases to trimming and J lost 7 bases, with 20 bases between them. CDR3 length: 16 amino acids. Germline V gene sequence: CDR1 LNHDA, CDR2 SQIVND (reference sequence). The chain's CDR3 is CASSTRRGFEGQPQHF. The CDR3 DNA reads as TGTGCCAGTAGTACTAGAAGGGGGTTTGAAGGCCAGCCCCAGCATTTT.

The V call is TRBV5-1, the J call TRBJ2-2; TRBD2 might be the D (6 bases). V shed 7 bases and J shed 0 bases, with 10 bases lying between them. Germline V gives CDR1 SGHRS, CDR2 YFSETQ. This CDR3 contains 14 residues. The DNA for the CDR3 is TGCGCCAGCCGGGACTCCGCGAACACCGGGGAGCTGTTTTTT. Residues: CASRDSANTGELFF.

The chain combines TRBV23-1 with TRBJ1-5; TRBD1 aligns across 9 bases. TRBV23-1 is noted as an ORF with a role that remains uncertain. Unmatched junction bases numbered 13, after V lost 4 bases and J lost 0 bases. The length of the CDR3 is 19 residues. The CDR3 here is CASSRIGQGPLHSNQPQHF. Written as DNA, the CDR3 is TGCGCCAGCAGTCGTATAGGACAGGGGCCCCTACATAGCAATCAGCCCCAGCATTTT.

Comment on this clone: Its ends do not fully match the called genes, so a read error is possible. This sequence joins TRBV6-1 and TRBJ2-7; 9 bases line up with TRBD1. This CDR3 is built from 17 residues. Germline CDR1 MNHNS, CDR2 SASEGT. CDR3 bases: TGTGCCATCAGTGAGTCGACGACAGGGGGTCACTCCTACGAGCAGTACTTC. Translated, it gives CAISESTTGGHSYEQYF.

The V gene is TRBV7-2, the J gene TRBJ2-7, with no clear D. The germline V gene encodes CDR1 SGHTA and CDR2 FQGNSA. The CDR3 loop spans 13 amino acids. Trimming took off 1 base at V and 2 bases at J, with 6 bases between the two ends. The CDR3: CASSLVPTYEQYF. The DNA for the CDR3 is TGTGCCAGCAGCTTAGTACCAACCTACGAGCAGTACTTC.

By sample fraction, this clone is medium-sized. The rearrangement links TRBV6-1 to TRBJ1-1; 9 positions agree with TRBD1. V shed 6 bases and J 5 bases; nucleotides not matched to a gene: 7. Germline CDR1 reads MNHNS; CDR2 reads SASEGT. The CDR3 totals 14 residues. This CDR3 is CASRDGQGFTEAFF. DNA of the CDR3: TGTGCCAGCAGAGACGGACAGGGGTTTACTGAAGCTTTCTTT.

Concerning this clone itself: A read error may account for a junction end that differs from germline. V is TRBV18 and J is TRBJ2-3, with TRBD2 matching over 10 bases. Germline V lookup: CDR1 KGHSH, CDR2 LQKENI. The CDR3 sequence is 15 residues long. For the CDR3, the DNA is TGTGCCAGCTCGCCACTAGCGGGGAGCACAGATACGCAGTATTTT. The encoded protein is CASSPLAGSTDTQYF.

The chain has TRBV19 and TRBJ2-6; D gene unclear. The CDR3 is made up of 17 amino acids. Per germline, CDR1 LNHDA and CDR2 SQIVND (reference sequence). V was cut by 4 bases and J by 0 bases, with 13 bases left in between. The CDR3 nucleotides are TGTGCCAGTAGTACCCTCGGAGACGTCTCTGGGGCCAACGTCCTGACTTTC. Protein product: CASSTLGDVSGANVLTF.

J is TRBJ2-3 and V is TRBV2; 7 bases agree with TRBD1. Germline V gives CDR1 SNHLY, CDR2 FYNNEI. With 6 bases clipped from V and 14 bases from J, the junction kept 14 bases outside the gene matches. The CDR3 runs to 13 residues. The CDR3 here is CASRTSETGHPYF. DNA for the CDR3: TGTGCCAGCAGAACTTCCGAGACAGGGCACCCGTATTTT.

The chain couples TRBV30 to TRBJ2-7; TRBD1 aligns across 8 bases. The J segment lost 2 bases and the V segment lost 6 bases, leaving 6 bases of the junction unmatched. Looked up from germline, CDR1 is GTSNPN and CDR2 is SVGIG (reference sequence). The CDR3 has 13 amino acids. CDR3 coding DNA: TGTGCCTGTTCCCAGGGGGCTCCCTACGAGCAGTACTTC. Its translation: CACSQGAPYEQYF.

The chain is built from TRBV11-3 and TRBJ2-7, with 7 nucleotides matching TRBD2. From germline, CDR1 is SGHNT and CDR2 YENEEA. Unmatched junction bases numbered 1, after V lost 1 base and J lost 4 bases. The CDR3 has 13 amino acids. CDR3 protein: CASSLASGYEQYF. As DNA, the CDR3 is TGTGCCAGCAGCTTAGCTAGCGGTTACGAGCAGTACTTC.

This sequence joins TRBV5-4 and TRBJ2-5; 9 nucleotides align to TRBD1. The germline V gene encodes CDR1 SGHNT and CDR2 YYREEE (reference sequence). Trimming took 4 bases from V and 5 from J; bases not matched to a gene: 9. This CDR3 region has 15 residues. CDR3 loop: CASSGGTGSIETQYF. As DNA, the CDR3 is TGTGCCAGCAGCGGGGGGACAGGGTCGATTGAGACCCAGTACTTC.

The J gene is TRBJ2-7, the V gene TRBV4-1; 11 bases fit TRBD1. From germline, CDR1 is MGHRA and CDR2 YSYEKL. After removal of 4 bases from V and 6 bases from J, the junction contained 5 bases not matched to a gene. The CDR3 extends over 14 amino acids. The CDR3 DNA sequence: TGCGCCAGCAGCCTCGGACAGGGGGCCTTCGAGCAGTACTTC. Its translation: CASSLGQGAFEQYF.

The gene calls are TRBV19 and TRBJ1-2, with 8 bases lining up with TRBD1. The V and J ends lost 0 bases and 8 bases, in that order; junction bases with no gene match: 11. CDR1 LNHDA and CDR2 SQIVND come from the germline V gene (reference sequence). This CDR3 contains 16 residues. This CDR3 reads CASSIEARGRSKGYTF. CDR3 coding DNA: TGTGCCAGTAGTATAGAGGCCAGGGGGCGTTCGAAAGGCTACACCTTC.

This rearrangement joins TRBV6-6 to TRBJ2-7, with D possibly TRBD1 on 5 matching bases. CDR3 length: 12 amino acids. V was clipped by 6 bases and J by 6 bases, with 12 bases between them. Germline V CDR1 and CDR2: MNHNY, SVGAGI (reference sequence). The CDR3 spells CASSLQGSEQYF. The CDR3 coding sequence is TGTGCCAGCAGCCTCCAGGGTAGCGAGCAGTACTTC.

This chain connects TRBV4-3 to TRBJ1-1, with D unclear. Germline V gives CDR1 LGHNA, CDR2 YSLEER. V lost 0 bases and J 4 bases, leaving 9 bases between the germline ends. CDR3 length: 14 amino acids. The CDR3, as DNA: TGCGCCAGCAGCCAAGACCCCAGAGGCACTGAAGCTTTCTTT. Translating it yields CASSQDPRGTEAFF.